The clone carrying this T cell receptor (beta chain) came up once. This sample was taken from a study of blood T cell repertoires in COVID-19. CDR1 and CDR2 from the germline V gene are SGDLS and YYNGEE. CDR3 length: 17 residues. V shed 0 bases, J shed 6 bases, and the junction held 3 bases outside the gene matches. Assay used: immunoSEQ multiplex PCR; TCRdb lists only in-frame clones, some missing. The sample lists more than 250,000 clones, nearly 90% occurring once. J is TRBJ2-2 and V is TRBV9, with TRBD2 identical over 15 bases. The receptor was isolated from a human donor in a cohort sampled during active COVID-19. The sample consisted of peripheral blood. In nucleotides, the CDR3 is TGTGCCAGCAGCGTAGGGACTAGCGGGGGGGCCGCCGGGGAGCTGTTTTTT. Translating it yields CASSVGTSGGAAGELFF.